The entry below gives a single T cell receptor (beta chain) sequence along with its context. The antigen it binds to is not known. No much larger clone exists at a distance of one base, and base qualities are not known. The immunoSEQ Assay, a bias-controlled multiplex PCR, was used to amplify TCRbeta CDR3 regions from genomic DNA. The source study handled its data this way. Within the assay, amplification of reference gene primers was used to estimate how many nucleated cells each sample contained. To quantify the absolute abundance of each unique TCRbeta CDR3 rearrangement, sequence reads were collapsed and filtered. Productive Simpson clonality was computed per sample as the square root of Simpson's diversity index over productive rearrangements. The clones in this table, taken by TCRdb from immuneACCESS, are in-frame only. Not every clone is retained; where verified, under half of the shortfall comes from an unresolved V gene, and the cause of the rest is unknown. From that table come the V and J calls and clone size; the DNA was used to work out D and trimming. This sample has approximately 310,000 clones in its table, and 70% to 90% of those were observed once. The top ten clones comprise about 8% of the sample.

CDR1 and CDR2, per the germline V gene (reference sequence), are MNHEY and SMNVEV. V drops 5 bases and J drops 5 bases, leaving 13 bases in between. Counted from cysteine to phenylalanine, this CDR3 has 14 amino acids. The CDR3 DNA has 42 bases and is translated from base 1. This record belongs to a study of blood T cell repertoires in COVID-19 (dated by TCRdb to 2018 to 2020). With respect to the entire study: Collaborator samples came from the United States, Italy and Spain and covered acute and convalescent phases of COVID-19. The prospective study material was composed of cDNA or gDNA derived from T cells, B-cell-depleted T cells, or PBMCs. The dataset comprised deeply sampled blood TCRbeta repertoires from subjects exposed to, actively infected with, or recovered from COVID-19. The repertoires were made available in a free public database intended to serve as a resource for research on the immune response to SARS-CoV-2. The samples were drawn from two sources: the first 160 participants of the ongoing ImmuneRACE study, and 1,200 or so subjects contributed by 6 global collaborators. Nearly every sample came with metadata listing a de-identified subject ID, COVID-19 status, age in years and sex. HLA class I and class II types, where available, came from metadata supplied by the sample provider rather than from assay-based typing. General study outcomes and caveats: The quantity of clinical and demographic metadata differed by source and by participant and was supplied without curation.

A second Seattle source provided samples from volunteer blood donors who had recovered from COVID-19. Collaborating institutions collected whole blood in K2EDTA tubes following their own protocols. For TCRbeta analysis, collaborators shipped samples in one of three forms: frozen whole blood, isolated PBMCs, or DNA extracted from either of those sample types. The receptor's source is a woman aged 45 to 65 who had recovered from COVID-19. The chain was built from TRBV27 and TRBJ1-5; a tentative D match to TRBD1 spans 5 bases. The source material was peripheral blood. Here is the DNA: TGTGCCAGCAGTCCCAACAGGTTATATCAGCCCCAGCATTTT. This yields the protein CASSPNRLYQPQHF.